The clone carrying this T cell receptor beta chain was picked up a small number of times. These data come from a study of CD8 T cells in ankylosing spondylitis. TCRdb analysed the 5' RACE reads with MiXCR anew, one entry per CDR3 protein. This table holds fewer than 250,000 distinct CDR3 sequences, under 30% found once. Sequenced material: blood, either unsorted or a sorted T cell fraction (not recorded which). The clonotype comes from a male donor with ankylosing spondylitis or in good health (not recorded which).

The CDR3 sequence: CASSYDPRAGGDEQYF. The CDR3 nucleotides read TGTGCCAGCAGTTACGACCCTAGGGCTGGGGGAGACGAGCAGTACTTC. The chain carries TRBV6-5 and TRBJ2-7; tentatively, D is TRBD1 or TRBD2 (5 bases each). CDR3 size: 16 residues. The V gene lost 2 bases and the J gene lost 5 bases, with 19 bases spanning the gap. Germline loops: CDR1 MNHEY, CDR2 SVGAGI.